One TCR beta chain is described in this entry. At one of its ends the junction is not consistent with the germline gene, which may arise from a read error. A second PCR, run for about 6 to 11 cycles, used a sample-barcoded 5' primer plus a J-beta primer mix. Using its own MiXCR run on the 5' RACE reads, TCRdb lists one record per CDR3 protein. Of over a million distinct CDR3 sequences in the sample, about 42% are singletons; the top ten hold just over 4%. This CDR3 has 14 residues. Germline CDR1 is LGHDT and CDR2 is YNNKEL (reference sequence). The data stem from a study of blood T cells in healthy people across ages.

The material sequenced was blood. V usage is TRBV3-1 and J usage is TRBJ2-1; D unclear. The receptor's source is a young woman in good health. Here the CDR3 DNA reads TGTGCCAGCAGCCCCTCGGGCAAGATTGGTGAGAAGTTCTTC. It yields the protein CASSPSGKIGEKFF.